This TCR beta chain derives from a study of CD8+CD57+ T cells in acquired aplastic anemia. Study information: Mean DNA quantity obtained from sorted CD4+ and CD8+ cells was approximately 3 ug. Study results and limitations: Patients and controls were found to share 25 to 35 CD8+ CDR3 sequences. Controls and patients did not differ significantly in CD8+ Simpson's diversity.

The V and J ends lost 6 bases and 5 bases respectively, with 14 bases between them. There are 14 residues in the CDR3. CDR1 is SGHVS, CDR2 FQNEAQ, per germline. This clonotype has at least ten counts. Its antigen is still unknown. Investigators profiled TCR beta VDJ and CDR3 from genomic DNA template. TCRdb redid the calling of the reads with MiXCR, one entry per CDR3 protein. The data contain about half a million distinct CDR3 sequences, around 33% of them singletons. Patients selected for sequencing had displayed CD8+CD57+ cell expansion by flow cytometry. Each patient carried a diagnosis of severe acquired aplastic anemia.

This rearrangement joins TRBV7-8 to TRBJ2-1; maybe TRBD1 (6 bases). The TCR was taken from a human donor with aplastic anemia. Sequencing was done on a sample of sorted CD4+, CD8+, or CD8+CD57+ T cells (not recorded which) from PBMCs. In DNA, the CDR3 is TGTGCCAGCAGACCCGACAGGTACCACAATGAGCAGTTCTTC. The encoded protein is CASRPDRYHNEQFF.